The 10 T cell receptor beta chains in this list originate from one sample, sequenced in a study of OX40 agonist ivuxolimab in advanced cancers. TCRdb keeps only in-frame clones here, not all; method: immunoSEQ multiplex PCR. The sample yields about 160,000 clones, approximately 94% seen once. Specimen: CD4+ or CD8+ T cells sorted from blood, collected in a trial of the OX40 agonist ivuxolimab. The receptors shown here come from an adult with an advanced solid tumor such as melanoma, head and neck, liver or kidney cancer.

V gene TRBV2 combines with J gene TRBJ1-2; 10 positions match TRBD1. The CDR3 has 13 residues. Germline CDR1 SNHLY, CDR2 FYNNEI. The V and J ends lost 6 bases and 5 bases, in that order; junction bases with no gene match: 3. The CDR3 DNA sequence: TGTGCCAGCAGAGGGGACAGGGGTTATGGCTACACCTTC. The encoded protein is CASRGDRGYGYTF.

There are a few counts of this clone. The chain recombines TRBV6-5 with TRBJ1-6; D is unresolved. V was cut by 4 bases and J by 9 bases, with 7 bases left in between. The CDR3 consists of 12 residues. CDR1 and CDR2 from the germline V gene are MNHEY and SVGAGI. CDR3 sequence reads: CASSSLSSPLHF. The CDR3 DNA sequence: TGTGCCAGCAGTTCCCTCAGTTCACCCCTCCACTTT.

The rearrangement uses TRBV5-4 and TRBJ1-2; D is uncertain. CDR1 is SGHNT, CDR2 YYREEE, per germline (reference sequence). With 1 base removed from V and 8 bases from J, the gap between germline ends came to 12 bases. The CDR3 extends over 13 amino acids. This chain's CDR3 is CASSLFVTGGYTF. The CDR3, as DNA: TGTGCCAGCAGCTTGTTCGTGACGGGGGGCTACACCTTC.

The chain carries TRBV7-2 and TRBJ1-2, with D tentatively TRBD1 (5 bases). V lost 3 bases and J 6 bases, leaving 8 bases between the germline ends. The CDR3 has 12 residues. CDR1 and CDR2 from the germline V gene are SGHTA and FQGNSA. Here the CDR3 reads CASSLQGHGYTF. DNA for the CDR3: TGTGCCAGCAGCTTGCAGGGTCATGGCTACACCTTC.

This clone appeared a single time. J is TRBJ2-1 and V is TRBV4-3, with TRBD2 matching 15 bases. V was pared by 3 bases and J by 8 bases, with 20 bases of the junction left unmatched. This CDR3 has 21 residues. The germline CDR1 and CDR2 sequences are LGHNA and YSLEER. In DNA form, the CDR3 reads TGCGCCAGCAGCCAGCTTAGCAGGACTAGCGGGGGGGCCTTTTTATATCATGAGCAGTTCTTC. Protein product: CASSQLSRTSGGAFLYHEQFF.

CDR3 protein: CASPTWGTEAFF. DNA of the CDR3: TGTGCCAGCCCAACCTGGGGCACTGAAGCTTTCTTT. V gene TRBV6-6 combines with J gene TRBJ1-1; D gene uncertain. Between the trimmed V and J ends, which lost 8 bases and 4 bases, there was a span of 11 bases. This CDR3 has 12 residues. Germline CDR1 is MNHNY and CDR2 is SVGAGI (reference sequence).

The chain carries TRBV6-5 and TRBJ1-2, with 7 bases aligning to TRBD1. CDR1 is MNHEY, CDR2 SVGAGI, per germline. The CDR3 is 13 residues long. The V segment lost 5 bases and the J segment 4 bases; nucleotides outside the gene matches: 4. For the CDR3, the DNA is TGTGCCAGCAGTCCACAGGGGTCCTATGGCTACACCTTC. This sequence encodes CASSPQGSYGYTF.

This clone was counted once. The chain combines TRBV12-5 with TRBJ2-7; no clear D gene. CDR3 length equals 13 residues. From germline, CDR1 is LGHNT and CDR2 FRNRAP. V lost 3 bases to trimming and J lost 3 bases, with 9 bases between them. CDR3 protein: CASGLPQVYEQYF. CDR3 DNA: TGTGCTAGTGGTTTACCACAAGTCTACGAGCAGTACTTC. Full variable domain (remainder filled in from reference TRBV12-5 and TRBJ2-7): DARVTQTPRHKVTEMGQEVTMRCQPILGHNTVFWYRQTMMQGLELLAYFRNRAPLDDSGMPKDRFSAEMPDATLATLKIQPSEPRDSAVYFCASGLPQVYEQYFGPGTRLTVT.

J is TRBJ2-3 and V is TRBV6-4; D is undetermined. V was trimmed by 6 bases and J by 0 bases, leaving 7 bases between them. Germline V CDR1 and CDR2: MRHNA, SNTAGT. The CDR3 has 13 amino acids. CDR3 bases: TGTGCCAGCAGACAGTCTAGCACAGATACGCAGTATTTT. Its translation: CASRQSSTDTQYF.

The CDR3, as DNA: TGCGCCAGCAGCCAGGACAGGGATAATTCACCCCTCCACTTT. The encoded protein is CASSQDRDNSPLHF. V is TRBV5-1 and J is TRBJ1-6; 8 positions match TRBD1. The CDR3 contains 14 residues. The junction had 2 bases not matched to a gene; V was cut back by 4 bases and J by 5 bases. Germline CDR1 reads SGHRS; CDR2 reads YFSETQ.